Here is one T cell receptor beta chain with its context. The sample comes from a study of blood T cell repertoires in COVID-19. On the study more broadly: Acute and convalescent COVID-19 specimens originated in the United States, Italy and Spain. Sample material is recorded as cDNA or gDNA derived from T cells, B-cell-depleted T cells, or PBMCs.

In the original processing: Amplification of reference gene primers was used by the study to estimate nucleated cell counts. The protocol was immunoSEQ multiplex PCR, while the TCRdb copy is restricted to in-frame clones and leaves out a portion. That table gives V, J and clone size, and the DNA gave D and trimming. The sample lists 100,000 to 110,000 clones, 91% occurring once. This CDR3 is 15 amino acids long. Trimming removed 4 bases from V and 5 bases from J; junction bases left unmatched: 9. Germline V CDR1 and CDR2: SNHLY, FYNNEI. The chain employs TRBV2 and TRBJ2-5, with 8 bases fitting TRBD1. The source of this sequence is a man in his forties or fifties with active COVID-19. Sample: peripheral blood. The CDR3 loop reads CASSGQGQRSETQYF. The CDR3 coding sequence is TGTGCCAGCAGTGGACAGGGGCAACGATCGGAGACCCAGTACTTC.